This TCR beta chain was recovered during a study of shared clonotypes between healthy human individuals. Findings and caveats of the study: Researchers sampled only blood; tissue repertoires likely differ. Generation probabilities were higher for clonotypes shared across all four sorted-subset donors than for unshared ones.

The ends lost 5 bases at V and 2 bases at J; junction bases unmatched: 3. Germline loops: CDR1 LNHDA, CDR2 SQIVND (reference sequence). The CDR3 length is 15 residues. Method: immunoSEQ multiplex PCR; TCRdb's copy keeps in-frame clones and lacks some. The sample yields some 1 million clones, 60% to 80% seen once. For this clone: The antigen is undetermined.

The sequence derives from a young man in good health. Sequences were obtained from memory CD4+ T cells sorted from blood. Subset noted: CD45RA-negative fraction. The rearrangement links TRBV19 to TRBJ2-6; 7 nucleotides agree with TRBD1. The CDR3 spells CASSYDRAGANVLTF. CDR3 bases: TGTGCCAGTAGTTATGACAGGGCTGGGGCCAACGTCCTGACTTTC.